This T cell receptor beta chain was observed in a study of PD-L1 blockade in urothelial cancer (dated by TCRdb to about 2017). About the study as a whole: Every patient began therapy in 2014 and was given atezolizumab 1,200 mg intravenously every 3 weeks. About 90% of the roughly 30 patients were males with bladder-origin urothelial cancer, and about 60% of the roughly 30 reported a prior smoking history. An ECOG performance status of 0 or 1 was recorded for the patients, and 0 to 3 prior chemotherapy regimens had been received by the patients. Blood samples were analyzed at two time points: 3 weeks after treatment start (second dose) and 6 weeks after treatment start. Blood samples gave median yields of around 140,000 T cells and 80,000 or so unique TCRs, along with a median clonality of 0.080. The study, an exploratory multi-omic analysis, examined somatic, immune and clinical correlates of response to PD-L1 blockade with atezolizumab in urothelial cancer. Pretreatment tumor samples and matched peripheral blood, collected serially before and after atezolizumab treatment, underwent TCR sequencing. Durable clinical benefit meant progression-free survival longer than 6 months, and TCR features were also tested against progression-free and overall survival. Whole exome sequencing and RNA sequencing of pretreatment tumors were performed alongside TCR sequencing in the same patients. Durable clinical benefit was achieved by nine patients and was not achieved by 20 patients. Around 29 patients had pretreatment blood TCR-seq, some 24 had at least one posttreatment blood collection, and some 24 had tumor TCR-seq. What the work shows at the level of the full study, not this receptor alone: Because the sample size was small (n = 29) and many of the analyses were exploratory, the results are meant to be hypothesis-generating. Among patients with durable benefit, tumor-associated TCR clones showed greater expansion in peripheral blood 3 weeks after treatment started (n = 22, p = 0.022). Improved progression-free and overall survival was found to be associated with pretreatment peripheral blood TCR clonality below the median.

From its cysteine to its phenylalanine, the CDR3 spans 19 amino acids. Only the CDR3 part of the read is kept: 57 bases, read in frame from the first base. Trimmed from V: 6 bases; trimmed from J: 2 bases; junction bases lacking a gene match: 20. CDR1 is given as MDHEN and CDR2 as SYDVKM, both from the germline V gene. Each PCR received spiked-in synthetic TCR analog templates so that absolute template abundance could be estimated from read counts. The immunoSEQ assay used bias-controlled V and J gene primers to amplify TCRbeta CDR3 regions from genomic DNA. Sequencing of rearranged TCRbeta segments was done at approximately 20X coverage. On the study's bioinformatics: Clustering was used to correct sequencing errors, and CDR3s were annotated against IMGT to assign V, D and J genes. Out-of-frame and stop-codon sequences were excluded, and only productive TCRbeta rearrangements were used in downstream analyses. To compute clonality, Shannon entropy was normalized by the log of the number of unique productive sequences and then subtracted from one. Fisher's exact test with Benjamini-Hochberg correction, using a cutoff of adjusted p below 0.01, was how clones that differed between time points or between blood and tumor were identified. TCRdb re-hosts the immuneACCESS table, in-frame sequences only. Its copies lack some clones; in the studies checked, an unresolved V gene accounts for under half of them, and the cause for the rest is not known. V and J calls and clone size are copied from that table; D and trimming were computed from the DNA. The sample contains around 110,000 clones, about 89% of them found a single time. Together, the top ten hold over 1.5% of the sample.

To note about this clone: Its binding antigen is unknown. No base quality information exists; no much larger clone differs at one position.

Per the publication, the time point label means: peripheral blood 6 weeks after treatment start. The cohort included some 30 patients with locally advanced or metastatic urothelial carcinoma who were treated at Memorial Sloan Kettering on a trial protocol. Peripheral blood mononuclear cells were collected from each patient pretreatment and during treatment, giving between 1 and 8 total time points per patient. The Qiagen DNeasy Blood extraction kit was used to purify genomic DNA from total PBMCs and tumor samples. Collected pretreatment and during treatment, PBMCs were isolated and stored as previously described.

The sequence came from a man aged 60 to 75 with urothelial cancer. The V gene is TRBV28 and the J gene is TRBJ2-7; 9 bases in the middle match TRBD1. The sequences come from PBMCs, collected around atezolizumab (anti-PD-L1) treatment. The DNA reads TGTGCCAGCAGCTCCCCCCGGGACAGGGACTTTCTTGTCGCCTACGAGCAGTACTTC. This gives the protein CASSSPRDRDFLVAYEQYF.